This paragraph covers one T cell receptor beta chain sequence. The CDR3 is 15 residues long. The germline CDR1 and CDR2 sequences are MNHNS and SASEGT. The V gene lost 0 bases and the J gene lost 4 bases, with 12 bases spanning the gap. These data belong to a study of blood T cell repertoires in COVID-19. The repertoire was sequenced with immunoSEQ multiplex PCR; TCRdb's copy has only in-frame clones and lacks some. The sample has 150,000 to 200,000 clones, around 77% seen once. Sequenced: peripheral blood. This clonotype originated in an older man with acute or convalescent COVID-19. The V gene is TRBV6-1, the J gene TRBJ1-2; weak D call: TRBD1 (5 bases). The CDR3 spells CASSEADGGSYGYTF. Here the CDR3 DNA reads TGTGCCAGCAGTGAAGCAGACGGGGGGTCCTATGGCTACACCTTC.